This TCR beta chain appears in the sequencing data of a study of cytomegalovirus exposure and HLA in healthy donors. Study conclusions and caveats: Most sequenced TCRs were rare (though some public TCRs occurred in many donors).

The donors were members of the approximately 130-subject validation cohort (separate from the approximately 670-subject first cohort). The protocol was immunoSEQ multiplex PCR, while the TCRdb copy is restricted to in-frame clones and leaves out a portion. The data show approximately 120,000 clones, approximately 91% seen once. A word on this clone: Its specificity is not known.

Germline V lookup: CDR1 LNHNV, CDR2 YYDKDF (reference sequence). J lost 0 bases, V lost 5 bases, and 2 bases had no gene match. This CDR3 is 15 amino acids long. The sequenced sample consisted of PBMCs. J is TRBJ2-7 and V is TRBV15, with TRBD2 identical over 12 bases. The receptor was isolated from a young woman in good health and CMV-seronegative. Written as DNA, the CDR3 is TGTGCCACCAGCGTGGGACTAGCGGGCTCCTACGAGCAGTACTTC. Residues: CATSVGLAGSYEQYF.